One and the same sample provided the 18 T cell receptor beta chains below, sequenced in a study of blood T cell repertoires in COVID-19. Sequencing used immunoSEQ multiplex PCR; TCRdb keeps in-frame clones, though not all of them. This sample has some 70,000 clones, with about 90% found just once. The sequencing input was peripheral blood. These receptors originate from a woman aged 50 to 60 with COVID-19, enrolled during active disease.

This clone was counted between two and nine times. CDR3 amino acids: CASSTRQGARDTEAFF. The CDR3 DNA is TGTGCCAGCAGCACGAGGCAGGGGGCGCGGGACACTGAAGCTTTCTTT. The gene calls are TRBV11-3 and TRBJ1-1; 8 positions agree with TRBD1. The V gene end was trimmed by 5 bases and the J gene end by 3 bases; junction bases not matched to a gene: 11. Germline V gene lookup returns CDR1 SGHNT and CDR2 YENEEA. This CDR3 region has 16 residues.

This rearrangement joins TRBV5-4 to TRBJ2-5, with a tentative D call TRBD2 (5 bases). Germline V gives CDR1 SGHNT, CDR2 YYREEE (reference sequence). The CDR3 runs 16 residues. V was cut by 4 bases and J by 5 bases, with 21 bases left in between. The CDR3 region has the DNA TGTGCCAGCAGCCCTGACCGTGATTCCCCGGGGGAGACCCAGTACTTC. Its translation: CASSPDRDSPGETQYF.

The chain links TRBV29-1 to TRBJ2-1; TRBD1 agrees at 8 bases. Germline CDR1 and CDR2: SQVTM and ANQGSEA. The CDR3 spans 16 residues. V was clipped by 3 bases and J by 4 bases; unmatched bases: 11. For the CDR3, the DNA is TGCAGCGTTGAGGGGTTGGGGACAGGAGCTTACAATGAGCAGTTCTTC. Amino acid sequence: CSVEGLGTGAYNEQFF.

Here the CDR3 DNA reads TGTGCCTGGAGGGCGGGAGAATCACGTGATGAGCAGTTCTTC. Translating gives CAWRAGESRDEQFF. The chain has TRBV30 and TRBJ2-1; 7 bases align to TRBD2. The CDR3 runs 14 residues. The germline gives CDR1 GTSNPN, CDR2 SVGIG (reference sequence). The ends lost 3 bases at V and 8 bases at J; junction bases unmatched: 10. The whole variable domain, filled in from reference TRBV30 and TRBJ2-1, reads SQTIHQWPATLVQPVGSPLSLECTVEGTSNPNLYWYRQAAGRGLQLLFYSVGIGQISSEVPQNLSASRPQDRQFILSSKKLLLSDSGFYLCAWRAGESRDEQFFGPGTRLTVL.

This chain connects TRBV24-1 to TRBJ2-1, with D possibly TRBD2 on 5 matching bases. Trimming shortened V by 1 base and J by 6 bases, and 15 bases separated the two germline ends. This CDR3 comprises 16 residues. Germline V gene sequence: CDR1 KGHDR, CDR2 SFDVKD. The CDR3 protein is CATSDLNQDGINEQFF. For the CDR3, the DNA is TGTGCCACCAGTGATTTAAACCAGGACGGGATCAATGAGCAGTTCTTC.

The chain has TRBV7-2 and TRBJ2-7; TRBD1 matches at 11 bases. The germline gives CDR1 SGHTA, CDR2 FQGNSA. The CDR3 is 16 residues long. With V trimmed by 5 bases and J by 7 bases, 13 bases remained unmatched. The CDR3 sequence is CASSLYGTGGEREQYF. The CDR3 DNA sequence: TGTGCCAGCAGCCTCTATGGGACAGGGGGTGAAAGGGAGCAGTACTTC.

The gene calls are TRBV7-2 and TRBJ2-1, with D possibly matching TRBD1 (5 bases). The CDR3 runs to 15 residues. The V end was cut by 2 bases, the J end by 2 bases, with 10 bases between. CDR1 is SGHTA and CDR2 is FQGNSA in the germline V gene. The DNA of the CDR3 is TGTGCCAGCAGCTTAAAACAGGCCCCCTACAATGAGCAGTTCTTC. Protein: CASSLKQAPYNEQFF.

The chain employs TRBV6-5 and TRBJ2-5, with 8 nucleotides matching TRBD1. Germline CDR1 is MNHEY and CDR2 is SVGAGI. The CDR3 consists of 16 residues. V lost 4 bases, J lost 5 bases, and 12 bases stayed unmatched. The CDR3 reads CASSLTTPGGSETQYF. Here the CDR3 DNA reads TGTGCCAGCAGTTTAACTACACCAGGGGGCAGCGAGACCCAGTACTTC.

The V and J genes are TRBV7-9 and TRBJ2-5; possible D gene TRBD1, 5 bases. Germline V gene sequence: CDR1 SEHNR, CDR2 FQNEAQ (reference sequence). Trimming pared 5 bases from V and 2 bases from J, leaving 21 bases between. The length of the CDR3 is 17 residues. In DNA form, the CDR3 reads TGTGCCAGCAGCCCTGGGGCAGGGCGAAATAGACAAGAGACCCAGTACTTC. Amino acid sequence: CASSPGAGRNRQETQYF.

The chain recombines TRBV19 with TRBJ1-4; D remains ambiguous. This CDR3 has 17 amino acids. Germline V gives CDR1 LNHDA, CDR2 SQIVND (reference sequence). V lost 3 bases, J lost 2 bases, and 16 bases lay in between. The CDR3 loop reads CASSISVNLRTNEKLFF. Written as DNA, the CDR3 is TGTGCCAGTAGTATTTCGGTCAACCTGAGGACTAATGAAAAACTGTTTTTT.

The CDR3 spells CASSRRWDRWNGYTF. The CDR3 DNA is TGTGCCAGCAGCCGCCGGTGGGACAGGTGGAATGGCTACACCTTC. The J gene is TRBJ1-2, the V gene TRBV21-1; the table names TRBD1, a call not compared with the DNA. TRBV21-1 is a known pseudogene. CDR3 size: 15 residues.

The rearrangement uses TRBV6-1 and TRBJ1-5; no definite D call. The CDR3 is made up of 14 amino acids. Deletions cut 2 bases from V and 3 bases from J, with 8 bases between. Germline V lookup: CDR1 MNHNS, CDR2 SASEGT. The chain's CDR3 is CASSEHGVNQPQHF. CDR3 DNA sequence: TGTGCCAGCAGTGAACATGGAGTCAATCAGCCCCAGCATTTT.

The chain combines TRBV4-1 with TRBJ2-1; D remains unclear. The ends were cut back, 1 base at V and 6 bases at J, with 7 bases in the middle. The CDR3 contains 13 residues. Germline V gene data show CDR1 as MGHRA and CDR2 as YSYEKL. In nucleotides, the CDR3 is TGCGCCAGCAGCCAAGCCCAGTTCAATGAGCAGTTCTTC. Translation gives CASSQAQFNEQFF.

The chain joins TRBV30 to TRBJ2-1, with TRBD2 identical over 10 bases. This CDR3 is 12 amino acids long. The germline V gene has CDR1 GTSNPN and CDR2 SVGIG (reference sequence). Germline trimming cut 4 bases from V and 9 bases from J; bases unmatched to any gene: 3. The CDR3 loop is CAWKREGTEQFF. CDR3 in DNA: TGTGCCTGGAAGCGGGAGGGAACTGAGCAGTTCTTC. The variable domain in full, with the rest retrieved from reference TRBV30 and TRBJ2-1, is SQTIHQWPATLVQPVGSPLSLECTVEGTSNPNLYWYRQAAGRGLQLLFYSVGIGQISSEVPQNLSASRPQDRQFILSSKKLLLSDSGFYLCAWKREGTEQFFGPGTRLTVL.

The J gene is TRBJ2-5, the V gene TRBV15; 9 bases are a match to TRBD1. After removal of 4 bases from V and 5 bases from J, the junction contained 14 bases not matched to a gene. The CDR3 spans 17 residues. Germline CDR1 LNHNV, CDR2 YYDKDF (reference sequence). The CDR3 here is CATSTMGQGRLGETQYF. In nucleotides, the CDR3 is TGTGCCACCAGCACCATGGGACAGGGACGTCTCGGGGAGACCCAGTACTTC.

In this sample, this clone turned up once. The chain is built from TRBV10-3 and TRBJ2-5; a weak D match, TRBD2 (5 bases). Trimming left V 3 bases short and J 5 bases short, with 10 bases between. This CDR3 is 13 amino acids long. Germline loops: CDR1 ENHRY, CDR2 SYGVKD. CDR3 nucleotides: TGTGCCATCAGTGACTTCGGCGGGGAGACCCAGTACTTC. It is translated as CAISDFGGETQYF.

The chain uses TRBV7-2 and TRBJ2-5, with D tentatively TRBD2 (6 bases). This CDR3 is built from 14 residues. Germline V gene lookup returns CDR1 SGHTA and CDR2 FQGNSA. Trimming stripped 5 bases from V and 7 bases from J, with 17 bases between. In DNA form, the CDR3 reads TGTGCCAGCAGCGCTAGCGCCGGCAGAGTGACCCAGTACTTC. Its protein product is CASSASAGRVTQYF.

The chain carries TRBV11-2 and TRBJ1-1; D is perhaps TRBD1 (5 bases). The length of the CDR3 is 13 residues. The V gene's germline CDR1 is SGHAT and CDR2 FQNNGV. V was pared by 3 bases and J by 4 bases, with 9 bases between. The CDR3: CASSFRGGTEAFF. CDR3 sequence (DNA): TGTGCCAGCAGCTTCCGGGGGGGCACTGAAGCTTTCTTT.